At least ten counts were recorded for the clone carrying this T cell receptor (beta chain). Germline values: CDR1 SNHLY, CDR2 FYNNEI. CDR3 length: 12 residues. Trimming removed 5 bases from V and 6 bases from J, with 10 bases in between. This entry belongs to a study of blood T cell repertoires in COVID-19. The data were produced by immunoSEQ multiplex PCR, yet TCRdb's version contains in-frame clones alone and is incomplete. The sample holds 400,000 to 550,000 clones, roughly 90% seen once. The sequence was collected from a woman between 25 and 40 years old with acute or convalescent COVID-19. This chain links TRBV2 with TRBJ1-2, with D possibly matching TRBD1 (5 bases). Sequenced sample: peripheral blood. DNA of the CDR3: TGTGCCAGCAGTCCAGAGACAGATGGCTACACCTTC. Translated, it gives CASSPETDGYTF. The entire variable domain, with the rest obtained from reference TRBV2 and TRBJ1-2, is as follows: EPEVTQTPSHQVTQMGQEVILRCVPISNHLYFYWYRQILGQKVEFLVSFYNNEISEKSEIFDDQFSVERPDGSNFTLKIRSTKLEDSAMYFCASSPETDGYTFGSGTRLTVV.